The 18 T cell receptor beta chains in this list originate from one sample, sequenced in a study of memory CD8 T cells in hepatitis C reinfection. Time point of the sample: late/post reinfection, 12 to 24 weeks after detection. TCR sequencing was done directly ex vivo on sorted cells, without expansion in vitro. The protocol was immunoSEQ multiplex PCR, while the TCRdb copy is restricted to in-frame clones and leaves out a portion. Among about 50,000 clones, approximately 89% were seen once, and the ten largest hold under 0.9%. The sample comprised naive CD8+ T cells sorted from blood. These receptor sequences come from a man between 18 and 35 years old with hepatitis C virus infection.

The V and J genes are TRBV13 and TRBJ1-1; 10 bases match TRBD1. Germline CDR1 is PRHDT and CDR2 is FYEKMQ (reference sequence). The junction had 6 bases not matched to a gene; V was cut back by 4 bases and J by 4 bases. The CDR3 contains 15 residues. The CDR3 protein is CASSSPGQGFTEAFF. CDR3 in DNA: TGTGCCAGCAGCTCCCCGGGACAGGGGTTCACTGAAGCTTTCTTT. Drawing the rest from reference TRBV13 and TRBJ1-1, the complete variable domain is AAGVIQSPRHLIKEKRETATLKCYPIPRHDTVYWYQQGPGQDPQFLISFYEKMQSDKGSIPDRFSAQQFSDYHSELNMSSLELGDSALYFCASSSPGQGFTEAFFGQGTRLTVV.

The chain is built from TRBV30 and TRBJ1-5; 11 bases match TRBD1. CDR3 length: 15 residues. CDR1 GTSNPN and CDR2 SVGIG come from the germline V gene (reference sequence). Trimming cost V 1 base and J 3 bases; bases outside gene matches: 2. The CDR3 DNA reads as TGTGCCTGGAGTGGGACAGGGGGCTTCAATCAGCCCCAGCATTTT. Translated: CAWSGTGGFNQPQHF.

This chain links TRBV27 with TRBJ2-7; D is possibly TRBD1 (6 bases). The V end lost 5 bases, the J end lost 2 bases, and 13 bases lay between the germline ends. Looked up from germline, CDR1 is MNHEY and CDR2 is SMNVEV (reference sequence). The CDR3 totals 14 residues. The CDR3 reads CASSVRGRPYEQYF. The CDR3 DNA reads TGTGCCAGCAGTGTCAGGGGTAGGCCCTACGAGCAGTACTTC.

The CDR3 here is CASRLTGAGTQYF. The CDR3 DNA reads TGTGCCAGCAGACTTACAGGGGCGGGGACCCAGTACTTC. The chain recombines TRBV27 with TRBJ2-5, with 7 bases matching TRBD1. The germline V gene encodes CDR1 MNHEY and CDR2 SMNVEV (reference sequence). This CDR3 is 13 amino acids long. Trimming at V came to 6 bases and at J to 7 bases, leaving 8 bases not matched to a gene.

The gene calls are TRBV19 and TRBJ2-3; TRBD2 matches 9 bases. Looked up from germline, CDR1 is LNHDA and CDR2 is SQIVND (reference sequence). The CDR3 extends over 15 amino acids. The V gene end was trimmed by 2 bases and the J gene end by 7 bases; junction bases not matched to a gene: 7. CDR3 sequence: CASSIRAGGTNTQYF. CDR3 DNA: TGTGCCAGTAGTATAAGAGCGGGGGGAACGAATACGCAGTATTTT.

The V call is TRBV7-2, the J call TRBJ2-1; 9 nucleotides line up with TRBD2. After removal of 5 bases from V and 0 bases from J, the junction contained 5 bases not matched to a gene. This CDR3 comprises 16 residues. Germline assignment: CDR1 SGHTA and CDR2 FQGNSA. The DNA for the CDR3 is TGTGCCAGCAGCACCCATAGCGGGAGCTCCTACAATGAGCAGTTCTTC. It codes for CASSTHSGSSYNEQFF. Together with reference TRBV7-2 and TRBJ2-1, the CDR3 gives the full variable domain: GAGVSQSPSNKVTEKGKDVELRCDPISGHTALYWYRQSLGQGLEFLIYFQGNSAPDKSGLPSDRFSAERTGGSVSTLTIQRTQQEDSAVYLCASSTHSGSSYNEQFFGPGTRLTVL.

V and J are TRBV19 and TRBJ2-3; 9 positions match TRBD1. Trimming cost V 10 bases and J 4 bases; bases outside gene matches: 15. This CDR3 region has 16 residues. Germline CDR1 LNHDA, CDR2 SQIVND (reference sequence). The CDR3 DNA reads TGTGCCACCAAACCAGAGGACAGGGGCCCCCCAGATACGCAGTATTTT. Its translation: CATKPEDRGPPDTQYF.

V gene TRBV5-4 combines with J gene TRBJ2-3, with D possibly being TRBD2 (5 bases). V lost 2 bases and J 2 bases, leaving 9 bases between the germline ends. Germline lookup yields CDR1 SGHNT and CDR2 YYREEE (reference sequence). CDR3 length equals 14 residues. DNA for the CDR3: TGTGCCAGCAGCTTCCGGGGATTCACAGATACGCAGTATTTT. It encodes CASSFRGFTDTQYF.

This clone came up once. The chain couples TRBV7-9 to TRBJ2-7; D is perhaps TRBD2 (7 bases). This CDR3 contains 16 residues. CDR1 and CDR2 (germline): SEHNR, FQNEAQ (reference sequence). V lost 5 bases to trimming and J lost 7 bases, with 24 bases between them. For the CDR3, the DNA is TGTGCCAGCAGCATAATCCAGGGAGGGGGGGAGGAGGAGCAGTACTTC. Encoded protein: CASSIIQGGGEEEQYF.

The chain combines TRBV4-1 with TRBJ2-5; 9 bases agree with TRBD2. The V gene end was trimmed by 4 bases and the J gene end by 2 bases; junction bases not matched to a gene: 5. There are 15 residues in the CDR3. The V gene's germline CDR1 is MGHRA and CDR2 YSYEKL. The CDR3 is CASSPTSGLQETQYF. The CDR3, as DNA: TGCGCCAGCAGCCCGACTAGCGGACTACAAGAGACCCAGTACTTC.

The DNA for the CDR3 is TGTGCCAGCAGTGAATGGGCTAGCGGGAACACCGGGGAGCTGTTTTTT. Translation gives CASSEWASGNTGELFF. The genes are TRBV6-1 and TRBJ2-2; 7 bases align to TRBD2. The CDR3 extends over 16 amino acids. CDR1 and CDR2 (germline): MNHNS, SASEGT. J lost 1 base, V lost 2 bases, and 4 bases had no gene match.

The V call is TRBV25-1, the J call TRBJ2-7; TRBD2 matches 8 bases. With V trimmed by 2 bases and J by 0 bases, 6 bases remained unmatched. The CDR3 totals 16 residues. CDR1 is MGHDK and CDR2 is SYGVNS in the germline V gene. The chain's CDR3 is CASSEISGISSYEQYF. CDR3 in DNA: TGTGCCAGCAGTGAAATTAGCGGGATAAGCTCCTACGAGCAGTACTTC.

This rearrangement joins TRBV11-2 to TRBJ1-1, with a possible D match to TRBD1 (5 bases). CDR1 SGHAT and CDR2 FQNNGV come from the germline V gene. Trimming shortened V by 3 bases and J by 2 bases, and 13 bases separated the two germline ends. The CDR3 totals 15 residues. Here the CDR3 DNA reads TGTGCCAGCAGCTTTGGGAACAGGAGAAACACTGAAGCTTTCTTT. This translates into CASSFGNRRNTEAFF.

CDR3 DNA: TGTGCCAGCAGAGAGAGTGAGTCAGATACGCAGTATTTT. Translating it yields CASRESESDTQYF. This rearrangement joins TRBV5-6 to TRBJ2-3; no reliable D call. This CDR3 contains 13 residues. Germline V CDR1 and CDR2: SGHDT, YYEEEE. The V end was cut by 5 bases, the J end by 4 bases, with 11 bases between.

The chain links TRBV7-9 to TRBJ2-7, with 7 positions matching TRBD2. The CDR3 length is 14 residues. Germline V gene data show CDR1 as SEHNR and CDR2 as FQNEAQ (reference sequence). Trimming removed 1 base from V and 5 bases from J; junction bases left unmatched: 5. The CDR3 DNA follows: TGTGCCAGCAGCTTAGTTGGGGGGGGTAACGAGCAGTACTTC. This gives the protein CASSLVGGGNEQYF. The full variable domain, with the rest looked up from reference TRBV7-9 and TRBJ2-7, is DTGVSQNPRHKITKRGQNVTFRCDPISEHNRLYWYRQTLGQGPEFLTYFQNEAQLEKSRLLSDRFSAERPKGSFSTLEIQRTEQGDSAMYLCASSLVGGGNEQYFGPGTRLTVT.

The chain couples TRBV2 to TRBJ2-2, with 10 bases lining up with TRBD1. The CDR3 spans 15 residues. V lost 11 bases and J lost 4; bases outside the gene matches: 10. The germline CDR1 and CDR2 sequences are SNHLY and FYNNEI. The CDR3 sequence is CARQSRDRGTGELFF. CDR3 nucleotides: TGTGCCCGACAATCCCGGGACAGGGGCACCGGGGAGCTGTTTTTT.

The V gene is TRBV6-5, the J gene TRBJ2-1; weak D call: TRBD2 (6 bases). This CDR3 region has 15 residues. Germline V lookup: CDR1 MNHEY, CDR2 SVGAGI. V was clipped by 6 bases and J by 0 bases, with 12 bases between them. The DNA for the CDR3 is TGTGCCAGCAGACCCGGGACTTACTCCTACAATGAGCAGTTCTTC. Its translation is CASRPGTYSYNEQFF.

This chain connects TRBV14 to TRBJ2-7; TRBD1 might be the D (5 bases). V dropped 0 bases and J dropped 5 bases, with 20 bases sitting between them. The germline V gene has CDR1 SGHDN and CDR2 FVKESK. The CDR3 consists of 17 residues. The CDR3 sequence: CASSQDWGSGGGNEQYF. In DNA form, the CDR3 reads TGTGCCAGCAGCCAAGATTGGGGCAGTGGTGGTGGGAACGAGCAGTACTTC.